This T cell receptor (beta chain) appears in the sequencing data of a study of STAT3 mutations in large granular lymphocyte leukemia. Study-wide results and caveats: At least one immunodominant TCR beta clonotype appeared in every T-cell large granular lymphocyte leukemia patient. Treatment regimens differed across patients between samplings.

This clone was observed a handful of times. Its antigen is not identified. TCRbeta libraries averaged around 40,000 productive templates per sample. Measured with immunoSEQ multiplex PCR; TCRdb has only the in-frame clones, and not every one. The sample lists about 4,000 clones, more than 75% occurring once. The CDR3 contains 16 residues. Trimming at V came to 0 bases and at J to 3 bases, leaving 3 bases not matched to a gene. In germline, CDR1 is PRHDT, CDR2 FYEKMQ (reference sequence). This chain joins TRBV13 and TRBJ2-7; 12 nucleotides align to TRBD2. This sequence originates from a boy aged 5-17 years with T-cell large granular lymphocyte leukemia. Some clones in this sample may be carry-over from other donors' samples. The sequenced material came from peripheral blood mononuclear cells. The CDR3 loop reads CASSLGMTSGGYEQYF. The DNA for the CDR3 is TGTGCCAGCAGCTTAGGAATGACTAGCGGGGGCTACGAGCAGTACTTC. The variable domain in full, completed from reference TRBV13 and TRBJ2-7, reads AAGVIQSPRHLIKEKRETATLKCYPIPRHDTVYWYQQGPGQDPQFLISFYEKMQSDKGSIPDRFSAQQFSDYHSELNMSSLELGDSALYFCASSLGMTSGGYEQYFGPGTRLTVT.